Sequencing of this T cell receptor (beta chain) was carried out in a study of identical twins (dated by TCRdb to the mid-2010s). About the full investigation: To test whether fetal clonotypes persist, the study used deep sequencing on TCR alpha and beta repertoires from monozygotic twins, unrelated adults of various ages, and cord blood. Replicate twin experiments were performed at different times using different library preparation protocols to rule out contamination. The investigation overall reported the following: Because the same donors could not be followed over many years, the conclusions relied on cross-sectional statistical analysis. Compared with coincidental sharing between unrelated individuals, out-of-frame TCR alpha sequences shared between twins had an excess of sequences with low generation probability. Fewer insertions were carried by abundant cord blood beta clonotypes, a similar but weaker trend appeared in young adult naive repertoires, and no such trend appeared in memory repertoires. Zero-insertion analyses could be partly confounded by invariant T cells such as MAIT and iNKT, although diverse VJ usage argued against such confounding for most clonotypes. A weaker excess of twin sharing was found in beta out-of-frame sequences because the signal-to-noise ratio was lowered by fewer shared sequences. Out-of-frame TCR alpha sharing in monozygotic twins was systematically underestimated by recombination models, whereas sharing between unrelated individuals was in agreement with the recombination models.

A few counts support this clonotype. Which antigen it targets is not known. No much larger clone exists at a distance of one base, and base qualities are not known. To prepare the library, 5' RACE was applied. Sequencing took place on an Illumina HiSeq 2000. Template switching added a universal primer binding site, and the final cDNA carried a unique molecular identifier that allowed TCR cDNA molecules to be counted accurately. Specific primers in the conserved constant-segment region were used to synthesize first-strand cDNA for TCR alpha and beta chains. To control for contamination, every cDNA library was double barcoded, receiving both a SMART-Mk sample barcode and Illumina barcodes. Two successive PCR steps introduced TruSeq adapter sequences along with Illumina sample barcodes. The TCR alpha and beta cDNA libraries were sequenced on the Illumina HiSeq platform using custom primers. Regarding the original processing steps: Raw reads were processed with MiGEC to extract unique molecular identifiers, and MiXCR was used to determine CDR3 positions. Recombination models were inferred per individual with the repgenHMM and IGoR tools using an EM algorithm. The analysis of shared clonotypes was done with the tcR package in R, with sharing normalized by the product of cloneset sizes. To study raw recombination free of thymic and clonal selection effects, out-of-frame nonproductive sequences were analyzed. TCRdb trimmed the raw reads at Q25, called clones with MiXCR and kept productive beta chains. Each entry is one CDR3 protein sequence, shown with its most common DNA and genes. The V and J calls and clone size are TCRdb's, not the authors'. The sample includes 300,000 to 350,000 distinct CDR3 sequences, with approximately 13% observed a single time. Roughly 7.8% of the sample lies in the top ten.

All donors were healthy Caucasians. The twin cohort consisted of three pairs of female monozygotic twins, all aged roughly 18 to 29 years. CD4+ and CD8+ T cell populations were isolated with positive isolation kits from Invitrogen. The cysteine opens and the phenylalanine closes a CDR3 of 14 amino acids. Of all the DNA, just the CDR3 is kept, 42 bases in frame from base 1. Deletion took 6 bases off V and 8 bases off J, with a span of 17 bases between the germline ends. The germline V gene supplies CDR1 MNHNS and CDR2 SASEGT. These data were likewise used in another study, on yellow fever vaccine responses in identical twins. Per the second study: According to the authors, the vaccine-induced T cell response in identical twins seemed to be partly convergent and partly specific to each individual. In identical twins, the study followed T cell clones that responded to the vaccine with precision.

Recombination linked TRBV6-1 to TRBJ2-1; perhaps TRBD2 is the D gene, with 7 bases matching. The source is a woman under 30 in good health. Material: CD8+ T cells sorted from blood. The CDR3 amino acid sequence is: CASRERDTFDEQFF. Read as DNA, the sequence is TGTGCCAGCAGGGAGCGGGACACATTCGATGAGCAGTTCTTC.